A selection of T cell receptor beta chains follows, all from one sample in a study of regulatory T cells in long-lasting Graves disease. TCRdb independently ran MiXCR on the multiplex PCR reads; one entry per CDR3 protein. The table records approximately 360,000 distinct CDR3 sequences, about 10% of them present only once. This sample also belongs to another study, concerning T cells in Graves' hyperthyroidism and ophthalmopathy.

The specimen comprised peripheral blood mononuclear cells (PBMCs), sampled at new diagnosis, from a patient treated with antithyroid drugs. The source of these receptors is a woman between 18 and 29 years old with Graves disease. Each CDR3 is given with its conserved first and last residue. A D gene is named only where the DNA matches it firmly. Size is stated for part of the rows, as once, few or many counts, or as a class when the clone is expanded.

DNA: TGTGCCAGCAGCGTTCTCGTGGGCTCCTACGAGCAGTACTTC; CDR3: CASSVLVGSYEQYF; J: TRBJ2-7; V: TRBV7-6; length: 14; D: -; size: many
DNA: TGTGCCAGCAGTGACTTAGCGGGCGGGGAGCTGTTTTTT; CDR3: CASSDLAGGELFF; J: TRBJ2-2; V: TRBV2; length: 13; D: TRBD2; size: -
DNA: TGTGCCAGCAGTCTACGGACAGGGAGAGGAGTAGAGACCCAGTACTTC; CDR3: CASSLRTGRGVETQYF; J: TRBJ2-5; V: TRBV12-3/TRBV12-4; length: 16; D: TRBD1; size: many
DNA: TGTGCCAGCAGCTTAGCCGGAGGTCTCACTGAAGCTTTCTTT; CDR3: CASSLAGGLTEAFF; J: TRBJ1-1; V: TRBV7-2; length: 14; D: -; size: many
DNA: TGTGCCAGCAGCTTCAGGATAGGACTCTCGGGGGAAAAACTGTTTTTT; CDR3: CASSFRIGLSGEKLFF; J: TRBJ1-4; V: TRBV11-2; length: 16; D: -; size: -
DNA: TGTGCCAGCTCACCGGAGGAACCGGTAGGGTGGTATAGCAATCAGCCCCAGCATTTT; CDR3: CASSPEEPVGWYSNQPQHF; J: TRBJ1-5; V: TRBV18; length: 19; D: -; size: few
DNA: TGTGCCAGCAGCTTATTATTTCGCGTCTCTGGGGCCAACGTCCTGACTTTC; CDR3: CASSLLFRVSGANVLTF; J: TRBJ2-6; V: TRBV7-2; length: 17; D: -; size: few
DNA: TGTGCCATCAGCCATATCCTGGGACAGGGCATAATGGATACGCAGTATTTT; CDR3: CAISHILGQGIMDTQYF; J: TRBJ2-3; V: TRBV10-3; length: 17; D: TRBD1; size: -
DNA: TGTGCCAGCAGCCAAGATCAAAGGGCAGAACTAGCGGACCCGGAGAACACCGGGGAGCTGTTTTTT; CDR3: CASSQDQRAELADPENTGELFF; J: TRBJ2-2; V: TRBV3-2; length: 22; D: -; size: many
DNA: TGTGCCAGCAGTGAACAGGGGACGTGGCCCCAGCATTTT; CDR3: CASSEQGTWPQHF; J: TRBJ1-5; V: TRBV6-1; length: 13; D: -; size: few
DNA: TGTGCCAGCAGTATAGGACCGTCCCTAGCCAAAAACATTCAGTACTTC; CDR3: CASSIGPSLAKNIQYF; J: TRBJ2-4; V: TRBV2; length: 16; D: -; size: many
DNA: TGTGCCAGCAGCTTAGCGCCGGGCGGGGAGACCCAGTACTTC; CDR3: CASSLAPGGETQYF; J: TRBJ2-5; V: TRBV11-2; length: 14; D: -; size: -
DNA: TGTGCCAGCAGTGATGGTCTCCCGGGAAATGAGCAGTTCTTC; CDR3: CASSDGLPGNEQFF; J: TRBJ2-1; V: TRBV2; length: 14; D: -; size: many
DNA: TGTGCCTGGAGTCCCTGGGGGCGGATGAACACTGAAGCTTTCTTT; CDR3: CAWSPWGRMNTEAFF; J: TRBJ1-1; V: TRBV30; length: 15; D: -; size: many
DNA: TGTGCCAGCAGTCCCCACGCCAGGACAGTTGGCACCGGGGAGCTGTTTTTT; CDR3: CASSPHARTVGTGELFF; J: TRBJ2-2; V: TRBV12-3/TRBV12-4; length: 17; D: -; size: -
DNA: TGTGCCAGCAGTATACAGGCGGGAGATGAGCAGTACTTC; CDR3: CASSIQAGDEQYF; J: TRBJ2-7; V: TRBV12-3/TRBV12-4; length: 13; D: TRBD2; size: many
DNA: TGTGCCAGCAGCTTGGATCTGGCGTGGGCGGGCGCTTCCAACAATGAGCAGTTCTTC; CDR3: CASSLDLAWAGASNNEQFF; J: TRBJ2-1; V: TRBV5-4; length: 19; D: -; size: few
DNA: TGTGCCAGCAGCCCCGACTACGTTAGGCAGTACTTC; CDR3: CASSPDYVRQYF; J: TRBJ2-7; V: TRBV28; length: 12; D: -; size: many
DNA: TGCGCCAGCAGCCCCCTCGCAGCCGAAAAACTGTTTTTT; CDR3: CASSPLAAEKLFF; J: TRBJ1-4; V: TRBV4-1; length: 13; D: -; size: -
DNA: TGCAGTGCCCCGTCATTGGAGGTCCACAACATTCAGTACTTC; CDR3: CSAPSLEVHNIQYF; J: TRBJ2-4; V: TRBV20-1; length: 14; D: -; size: few
DNA: TGTGCCAGCAGGACGCGGGAGGGATCCGGGGAGCTGTTTTTT; CDR3: CASRTREGSGELFF; J: TRBJ2-2; V: TRBV28; length: 14; D: TRBD2; size: many